Presented here are 8 T cell receptor beta chains from one specimen sequenced in a study of T cell responses to AZD1222 COVID-19 vaccine. Data came from immunoSEQ multiplex PCR; TCRdb stores just in-frame clones and leaves some out. This repertoire shows around 130,000 clones, 85% to 90% found once; its top ten account for approximately 12%. Sequencing was performed on peripheral blood, taken on day 0 of AZD1222 vaccination. The receptors stem from an adult in good health.

This clone appeared a few times. This rearrangement joins TRBV28 to TRBJ1-6; D remains unclear. This CDR3 has 18 amino acids. Per germline, CDR1 MDHEN and CDR2 SYDVKM. V was cut by 8 bases and J by 0 bases, with 20 bases left in between. DNA of the CDR3: TGTGCCAGCTTAAAGGCGGAGGCCCCGAGCTCCTATAATTCACCCCTCCACTTT. Encoded protein: CASLKAEAPSSYNSPLHF.

The chain uses TRBV5-5 and TRBJ1-2; 7 nucleotides match TRBD1. Germline V gives CDR1 SGHKS, CDR2 YYEKEE (reference sequence). The ends lost 4 bases at V and 7 bases at J; junction bases unmatched: 13. There are 15 residues in the CDR3. The chain's CDR3 is CASSSAPDRVSGYTF. The CDR3 DNA reads as TGTGCCAGCAGCAGCGCACCCGACAGGGTATCTGGCTACACCTTC.

The chain has TRBV9 and TRBJ2-5, with D perhaps TRBD1 (6 bases). V was trimmed by 4 bases and J by 5 bases, leaving 18 bases between them. The germline V gene encodes CDR1 SGDLS and CDR2 YYNGEE. The CDR3 covers 15 residues. CDR3 sequence reads: CASSPVGARGETQYF. The CDR3 DNA reads as TGTGCCAGCAGCCCTGTGGGGGCCCGAGGCGAGACCCAGTACTTC. Combining the CDR3 with reference TRBV9 and TRBJ2-5 gives the whole variable domain DSGVTQTPKHLITATGQRVTLRCSPRSGDLSVYWYQQSLDQGLQFLIQYYNGEERAKGNILERFSAQQFPDLHSELNLSSLELGDSALYFCASSPVGARGETQYFGPGTRLLVL.

V gene TRBV28 combines with J gene TRBJ2-1; TRBD2 might be the D (6 bases). CDR1 MDHEN and CDR2 SYDVKM come from the germline V gene. V dropped 6 bases and J dropped 3 bases, with 15 bases sitting between them. The CDR3 is 15 residues long. The CDR3 sequence: CASSPGTFNYNEQFF. DNA for the CDR3: TGTGCCAGCAGCCCCGGGACTTTCAACTACAATGAGCAGTTCTTC. The full variable domain, in which reference TRBV28 and TRBJ2-1 provide the parts outside the CDR3, is DVKVTQSSRYLVKRTGEKVFLECVQDMDHENMFWYRQDPGLGLRLIYFSYDVKMKEKGDIPEGYSVSREKKERFSLILESASTNQTSMYLCASSPGTFNYNEQFFGPGTRLTVL.

The gene calls are TRBV7-2 and TRBJ2-1; 12 bases fit TRBD2. Germline CDR1 reads SGHTA; CDR2 reads FQGNSA. The trim removed 0 bases at V and 8 bases at J, leaving 8 bases unmatched. CDR3 length: 17 amino acids. The DNA for the CDR3 is TGTGCCAGCAGCTTAGCCTCTAGCGGGAGGGTTTTTTATGAGCAGTTCTTC. Translating it yields CASSLASSGRVFYEQFF.

The rearrangement uses TRBV6-1 and TRBJ1-6, with unresolved D. V was cut by 1 base and J by 7 bases, with 8 bases left in between. The CDR3 runs to 14 residues. Germline lookup yields CDR1 MNHNS and CDR2 SASEGT. In nucleotides, the CDR3 is TGTGCCAGCAGTGAAGTTGGTCGAAATTCACCCCTCCACTTT. Translating it yields CASSEVGRNSPLHF.

The V gene is TRBV6-6, the J gene TRBJ1-5; D ambiguous. Trimming pared 5 bases from V and 6 bases from J, leaving 8 bases between. CDR3 length: 12 amino acids. The germline CDR1 and CDR2 sequences are MNHNY and SVGAGI (reference sequence). The CDR3 reads CASSGPRQPQHF. The CDR3, as DNA: TGTGCCAGCAGTGGCCCCCGTCAGCCCCAGCATTTT.

The chain uses TRBV4-2 and TRBJ1-6, with 10 bases matching TRBD1. The V and J ends lost 4 bases and 1 base, in that order; junction bases with no gene match: 10. The CDR3 is made up of 19 amino acids. The germline gives CDR1 LGHNA, CDR2 YNFKEQ. The CDR3 loop is CASSRETGGLGSYNSPLHF. CDR3 coding DNA: TGTGCCAGCAGCCGGGAGACAGGGGGCCTCGGTTCCTATAATTCACCCCTCCACTTT.